Shown below are 30 T cell receptor beta chains from a single sample sequenced in a study of CD8+CD57+ T cells in acquired aplastic anemia. Patients selected for sequencing had displayed CD8+CD57+ cell expansion by flow cytometry. The use of genomic DNA as template underpinned the TCR beta VDJ and CDR3 profiling. TCRdb re-analysed the reads in MiXCR, keeping a single row per CDR3 protein. There are fewer than 85,000 distinct CDR3 sequences in the sample; 60% to 75% occur only once, and approximately 78% lies in the top ten. What was sequenced was sorted CD4+, CD8+, or CD8+CD57+ T cells (not recorded which) from PBMCs. These receptor sequences come from a human donor with aplastic anemia.

The chain employs TRBV5-1 and TRBJ1-2, with D uncertain. The germline CDR1 and CDR2 sequences are SGHRS and YFSETQ. With 0 bases removed from V and 4 bases from J, the gap between germline ends came to 13 bases. The CDR3 covers 15 residues. The CDR3: CASSLEHFAGYGYTF. The CDR3 DNA follows: TGCGCCAGCAGCTTGGAGCACTTTGCGGGCTATGGCTACACCTTC.

As DNA, the CDR3 is TGCAGCGCCAAAAGGGGCCCCTCCGAGCAGTACTTC. Residues: CSAKRGPSEQYF. The chain recombines TRBV29-1 with TRBJ2-7; the D gene is possibly TRBD1 (5 bases). The CDR3 loop spans 12 amino acids. The germline gives CDR1 SQVTM, CDR2 ANQGSEA. With 7 bases removed from V and 6 bases from J, the gap between germline ends came to 16 bases.

This sequence joins TRBV7-9 and TRBJ2-5; D perhaps matches TRBD1 (6 bases). This CDR3 region has 15 residues. V dropped 1 base and J dropped 1 base, with 10 bases sitting between them. The germline gives CDR1 SEHNR, CDR2 FQNEAQ (reference sequence). CDR3 protein: CASSLERTAQETQYF. In DNA, the CDR3 is TGTGCCAGCAGCTTAGAGAGGACAGCCCAAGAGACCCAGTACTTC.

There are a few counts of this clonotype. V usage is TRBV7-6 and J usage is TRBJ1-4, with no clear D. Trimming shortened V by 10 bases and J by 7 bases, and 10 bases separated the two germline ends. The CDR3 runs to 11 residues. The germline V gene has CDR1 SGHVS and CDR2 FNYEAQ. The CDR3 sequence is CAILVGEKLFF. In nucleotides, the CDR3 is TGTGCCATCCTGGTCGGTGAAAAACTGTTTTTT. Combining the CDR3 with reference TRBV7-6 and TRBJ1-4 gives the whole variable domain GAGVSQSPRYKVTKRGQDVALRCDPISGHVSLYWYRQALGQGPEFLTYFNYEAQQDKSGLPNDRFSAERPEGSISTLTIQRTEQRDSAMYRCAILVGEKLFFGSGTQLSVL.

As for this clonotype: At one end, the junction sequence differs from germline, possibly due to a read error. The chain has TRBV2 and TRBJ1-1, with D unclear. Germline V lookup: CDR1 SNHLY, CDR2 FYNNEI. The CDR3 consists of 12 residues. CDR3 in DNA: TGTGCCAGCAGTTTATCACTAGGTGAAACTTTCTTT. This gives the protein CASSLSLGETFF.

This chain links TRBV7-9 with TRBJ1-2; D is undetermined. Germline V gives CDR1 SEHNR, CDR2 FQNEAQ (reference sequence). Trimming pared 4 bases from V and 3 bases from J, leaving 6 bases between. The CDR3 length is 12 residues. The CDR3 DNA reads as TGTGCCAGCAGCTCGGAGGACTATGGCTACACCTTC. It specifies CASSSEDYGYTF.

The chain combines TRBV24-1 with TRBJ2-3; D possibly uses TRBD1 or TRBD2 (5 bases each). Germline V lookup: CDR1 KGHDR, CDR2 SFDVKD. This CDR3 has 12 amino acids. Trimming left V 2 bases short and J 13 bases short, with 12 bases between. CDR3: CATSDSGRSKYF. Here the CDR3 DNA reads TGTGCCACCAGTGATTCGGGGCGGTCCAAGTATTTT.

The V and J genes are TRBV2 and TRBJ1-6, with D possibly TRBD1 on 5 matching bases. Germline CDR1 reads SNHLY; CDR2 reads FYNNEI. V shed 9 bases and J shed 9 bases, with 21 bases lying between them. CDR3 length equals 15 residues. The CDR3 reads CASTPRSGLGSPLHF. The CDR3 DNA is TGTGCCAGTACCCCCCGGTCAGGGCTTGGTTCACCCCTCCACTTT.

The chain uses TRBV5-1 and TRBJ2-7; no definite D call. CDR3 length: 13 amino acids. The germline CDR1 and CDR2 sequences are SGHRS and YFSETQ. V was trimmed by 1 base and J by 4 bases, leaving 9 bases between them. CDR3 sequence: CASSLLTGYEQYF. The CDR3 coding sequence is TGCGCCAGCAGCTTGTTAACGGGTTACGAGCAGTACTTC.

A few counts support this clonotype. The rearrangement uses TRBV20-1 and TRBJ2-5; 8 bases are a match to TRBD2. This CDR3 is 14 amino acids long. Per germline, CDR1 DFQATT and CDR2 SNEGSKA (reference sequence). V shed 5 bases, J shed 5 bases, and the junction held 10 bases outside the gene matches. The CDR3 DNA follows: TGCAGTGCTCCTTCCGCGGGAGGTCTTGAGACCCAGTACTTC. This encodes CSAPSAGGLETQYF.

Regarding this clonotype: This likely comes from a read error, as the CDR3 has no conserved phenylalanine or tryptophan at its end. This sequence joins TRBV29-1 and TRBJ2-7, with TRBD2 as a possible D gene (6 bases). V was pared by 6 bases and J by 4 bases, with 16 bases between. This CDR3 has 13 amino acids. The germline V gene has CDR1 SQVTM and CDR2 ANQGSEA. CDR3 nucleotide sequence: TGCAGCGTCGCTTTTGGGGGGATGTACGAGCAGTACATC. Translating gives CSVAFGGMYEQYI.

There are a few counts of this clonotype. This rearrangement joins TRBV2 to TRBJ2-7; the D is unclear. This CDR3 is built from 12 residues. CDR1 is SNHLY and CDR2 is FYNNEI in the germline V gene. Deletions cut 11 bases from V and 2 bases from J, with 13 bases between. The CDR3 region is CAAKGTAYEQYF. The DNA of the CDR3 is TGTGCCGCCAAGGGCACAGCCTACGAGCAGTACTTC. Supplemented by reference TRBV2 and TRBJ2-7, the full variable domain reads EPEVTQTPSHQVTQMGQEVILRCVPISNHLYFYWYRQILGQKVEFLVSFYNNEISEKSEIFDDQFSVERPDGSNFTLKIRSTKLEDSAMYFCAAKGTAYEQYFGPGTRLTVT.

This clonotype was detected only a few times. The J gene is TRBJ2-7, the V gene TRBV29-1, with TRBD1 as a possible D gene (5 bases). Trimming removed 1 base from V and 5 bases from J, with 9 bases in between. From germline, CDR1 is SQVTM and CDR2 ANQGSEA. The CDR3 is 12 residues long. CDR3: CSVEVARDEQYF. The CDR3 coding sequence is TGCAGCGTTGAAGTGGCCAGGGACGAGCAGTACTTC.

The V gene is TRBV15, the J gene TRBJ1-2; no reliable D call. This CDR3 is 16 amino acids long. Germline V lookup: CDR1 LNHNV, CDR2 YYDKDF (reference sequence). The ends were cut back, 1 base at V and 2 bases at J, with 14 bases in the middle. The CDR3 spells CATSRGHRALNYGYTF. The CDR3 bases are TGTGCCACCAGCAGAGGACACAGAGCCTTAAACTATGGCTACACCTTC.

The chain is built from TRBV25-1 and TRBJ2-2; D possibly corresponds to TRBD2 (5 bases). The CDR3 consists of 13 residues. V lost 1 base and J lost 8, with 8 bases in between. Germline lookup yields CDR1 MGHDK and CDR2 SYGVNS. This chain's CDR3 is CASSESGSGELFF. CDR3 coding DNA: TGTGCCAGCAGTGAATCGGGGTCGGGGGAGCTGTTTTTT.

This clonotype has a handful of counts. V gene TRBV20-1 combines with J gene TRBJ2-7, with a tentative D call TRBD1 (6 bases). Trimming pared 2 bases from V and 6 bases from J, leaving 11 bases between. Germline lookup yields CDR1 DFQATT and CDR2 SNEGSKA (reference sequence). The CDR3 is 12 amino acids. The CDR3 nucleotides are TGCAGTGCTAGAAGGGGGTTCTCCGAGCAGTACTTC. This codes for CSARRGFSEQYF.

In regard to this clonotype: This may arise from a read error, as a much more abundant clone is one base away. The rearrangement joins TRBV6-5 to TRBJ2-1; 7 nucleotides line up with TRBD1. Germline loops: CDR1 MNHEY, CDR2 SVGAGI. The CDR3 loop spans 14 amino acids. CDR3 amino acids: CTSSSADRPERQFF. DNA for the CDR3: TGTACCAGCAGTTCCGCGGACAGGCCCGAACGGCAGTTCTTC.

The table lists this clonotype with a few counts. V gene TRBV2 combines with J gene TRBJ1-1, with D perhaps matching TRBD1 (5 bases). Trimming removed 6 bases at V and 8 bases at J, with 16 bases between. The germline gives CDR1 SNHLY, CDR2 FYNNEI. The CDR3 spans 13 residues. This chain's CDR3 is CASSLGLLDEAFF. CDR3 nucleotides: TGTGCCAGCAGCTTGGGGCTATTGGACGAAGCTTTCTTT. Based on the CDR3 plus reference TRBV2 and TRBJ1-1, the full variable domain is EPEVTQTPSHQVTQMGQEVILRCVPISNHLYFYWYRQILGQKVEFLVSFYNNEISEKSEIFDDQFSVERPDGSNFTLKIRSTKLEDSAMYFCASSLGLLDEAFFGQGTRLTVV.

The chain combines TRBV5-5 with TRBJ2-5; D is uncertain. V lost 4 bases and J lost 6, with 10 bases in between. This CDR3 has 12 residues. Germline loops: CDR1 SGHKS, CDR2 YYEKEE (reference sequence). CDR3 region: CASSLNEKTQYF. The CDR3 nucleotides read TGTGCCAGCAGCCTGAATGAAAAGACCCAGTACTTC. The variable domain in full, with the rest retrieved from reference TRBV5-5 and TRBJ2-5, is DAGVTQSPTHLIKTRGQQVTLRCSPISGHKSVSWYQQVLGQGPQFIFQYYEKEERGRGNFPDRFSARQFPNYSSELNVNALLLGDSALYLCASSLNEKTQYFGPGTRLLVL.

The chain recombines TRBV20-1 with TRBJ2-7; D is perhaps TRBD2 (7 bases). Germline V gene data show CDR1 as DFQATT and CDR2 as SNEGSKA (reference sequence). V shed 6 bases and J shed 7 bases, with 19 bases lying between them. CDR3 length equals 13 residues. CDR3 residues: CSAARRGAGEQYF. The CDR3 DNA follows: TGCAGTGCCGCCAGACGGGGGGCAGGGGAGCAGTACTTC.

J is TRBJ1-2 and V is TRBV11-1; 9 positions agree with TRBD1. The trim removed 5 bases at V and 1 base at J, leaving 20 bases unmatched. Germline V gives CDR1 SGHAT, CDR2 FQDESV (reference sequence). CDR3 length equals 20 residues. CDR3 sequence: CASSGLTGPGQGTDNYGYTF. The CDR3 DNA reads TGTGCCAGCAGCGGCTTGACTGGACCGGGACAGGGAACCGATAACTATGGCTACACCTTC. Full variable domain (outside the CDR3, taken from reference TRBV11-1 and TRBJ1-2): EAEVAQSPRYKITEKSQAVAFWCDPISGHATLYWYRQILGQGPELLVQFQDESVVDDSQLPKDRFSAERLKGVDSTLKIQPAELGDSAMYLCASSGLTGPGQGTDNYGYTFGSGTRLTVV.

The CDR3 coding sequence is TGCAGTGCTAGAGACATTAGAGCTGGGGCTTTCTTT. It yields the protein CSARDIRAGAFF. The rearrangement links TRBV20-1 to TRBJ1-1; D gene ambiguous. With 0 bases removed from V and 11 bases from J, the gap between germline ends came to 13 bases. The CDR3 runs to 12 residues. Germline assignment: CDR1 DFQATT and CDR2 SNEGSKA (reference sequence).

V is TRBV4-3 and J is TRBJ2-3; maybe TRBD1 (5 bases). Germline V lookup: CDR1 LGHNA, CDR2 YSLEER. V lost 4 bases and J 0 bases, leaving 11 bases between the germline ends. This CDR3 has 15 amino acids. CDR3 DNA: TGCGCCAGCAGCCGGTTGGGGCAGAGCACAGATACGCAGTATTTT. It codes for CASSRLGQSTDTQYF.

The V gene is TRBV2, the J gene TRBJ2-3, with TRBD2 identical over 14 bases. Germline V gene lookup returns CDR1 SNHLY and CDR2 FYNNEI. V was pared by 7 bases and J by 3 bases, with 12 bases of the junction left unmatched. This CDR3 region has 18 residues. CDR3 coding DNA: TGTGCCAGCATGGGACTAGCGGGAGCCGGGGAATTGACAGATACGCAGTATTTT. Translation: CASMGLAGAGELTDTQYF.

This clonotype was seen a handful of times. J is TRBJ2-7 and V is TRBV19, with no clear D. Germline V gives CDR1 LNHDA, CDR2 SQIVND (reference sequence). Between the trimmed V and J ends, which lost 3 bases and 1 base, there was a span of 7 bases. The length of the CDR3 is 13 residues. The CDR3 loop is CASSIYHSYEQYF. CDR3 in DNA: TGTGCCAGTAGTATCTACCATTCCTACGAGCAGTACTTC.

In this sample, this clonotype turned up a few times. The rearrangement joins TRBV6-1 to TRBJ2-7; the match to TRBD1 covers 7 bases. V shed 3 bases and J 3 bases; nucleotides not matched to a gene: 8. The CDR3 runs 15 residues. Germline assignment: CDR1 MNHNS and CDR2 SASEGT. This CDR3 reads CASSERDSPSYEQYF. For the CDR3, the DNA is TGTGCCAGCAGTGAGAGGGACAGTCCCAGCTACGAGCAGTACTTC.

This clonotype was seen more than once but under ten times. A much more abundant neighbour one base away suggests this may be a read error. The rearrangement links TRBV7-8 to TRBJ2-5; D remains ambiguous. The CDR3 extends over 16 amino acids. CDR1 is SGHVS and CDR2 is FQNEAQ in the germline V gene. CDR3 residues: CAGSLWSTGRQETQYF. The CDR3 DNA reads as TGTGCCGGCAGCTTATGGTCGACGGGTCGCCAAGAGACCCAGTACTTC.

This chain uses TRBV20-1 with TRBJ1-2, with unresolved D. Germline assignment: CDR1 DFQATT and CDR2 SNEGSKA (reference sequence). Trimming shortened V by 5 bases and J by 4 bases, and 17 bases separated the two germline ends. CDR3 length: 14 residues. The CDR3 reads CSASREGGLYGYTF. The CDR3, as DNA: TGCAGTGCTTCTAGGGAGGGAGGTCTCTATGGCTACACCTTC.

J is TRBJ1-5 and V is TRBV29-1, with D unresolved. Germline assignment: CDR1 SQVTM and CDR2 ANQGSEA. This CDR3 region has 14 residues. V lost 4 bases, J lost 0 bases, and 10 bases lay in between. The CDR3 sequence: CSVAGIGSNQPQHF. In DNA form, the CDR3 reads TGCAGCGTTGCTGGGATCGGTAGCAATCAGCCCCAGCATTTT.

This clonotype was detected a few times. This chain joins TRBV10-2 and TRBJ1-5, with TRBD1 as a possible D gene (6 bases). This CDR3 contains 13 residues. The V gene lost 7 bases and the J gene lost 4 bases, with 11 bases spanning the gap. Germline loops: CDR1 WSHSY, CDR2 SAAADI. CDR3 residues: CASKDRINQPQHF. The CDR3 nucleotides read TGCGCCAGCAAAGACAGGATTAATCAGCCCCAGCATTTT.